This T cell receptor (beta chain) came from a study of blood T cells in healthy people across ages. A J-beta primer mix and a sample-barcoded 5' primer were used in a second PCR of roughly 6 to 11 cycles. TCRdb called the 5' RACE reads again in MiXCR, with one record for every CDR3 protein. The sample has 800,000 to 950,000 distinct CDR3 sequences, roughly 40% seen once. Study-wide findings and caveats: Underestimates were what the diversity estimates from one million T cells were considered to be.

This clonotype was observed a handful of times. As yet, its antigen is unknown. V was pared by 6 bases and J by 3 bases, with 17 bases between. The CDR3 is made up of 16 amino acids. The germline V gene has CDR1 SEHNR and CDR2 FQNEAQ (reference sequence). Specimen: blood. This TCR was sampled from a young man in good health. V usage is TRBV7-9 and J usage is TRBJ1-4, with unresolved D. CDR3 nucleotide sequence: TGTGCCAGCAGTCATTCCATCGTCGGGGCTAATGAAAAACTGTTTTTT. It yields the protein CASSHSIVGANEKLFF.